This T cell receptor beta chain was sequenced during a study of beta chain features in type 1 diabetes. Study as a whole: The patients were much like the healthy donors in age, gender and cell yields. Study results and caveats: The VDJ junctions of type 1 diabetes patients carried fewer insertions and more deletions. Shorter TCRB CDR3s, moderately but significantly so, marked every one of the four CD4+ subsets in Type 1 diabetes patients.

Trimming cost V 5 bases and J 2 bases, with 12 bases left between them. Germline loops: CDR1 SEHNR, CDR2 FQNEAQ (reference sequence). This CDR3 is built from 14 residues. Points on this clone: Its antigen is unknown.

Isolated RNA was reverse transcribed in full, so expressed TCRB transcripts were sequenced. Clones were sequenced by immunoSEQ multiplex PCR, and TCRdb holds only the in-frame ones, with some missing. Among around 140,000 clones listed, 9% to 10% were seen once. The chain joins TRBV7-9 to TRBJ1-1; weak D call: TRBD1 (5 bases). Sequences were obtained from central memory CD4+ T cells from blood. The sequence came from a middle-aged woman in good health. CDR3 in amino acids: CASSPPQGNTEAFF. CDR3 coding DNA: TGTGCCAGCAGCCCTCCTCAGGGAAACACTGAAGCTTTCTTT.